The sequence of this T cell receptor beta chain was determined in a study of blood T cell repertoires in COVID-19. The data were produced by immunoSEQ multiplex PCR, yet TCRdb's version contains in-frame clones alone and is incomplete. The repertoire consists of 65,000 to 80,000 clones, with about 92% occurring once and the leading ten covering roughly 9.7%. A remark on this clone: Other DNA sequences in this sample translate to the same CDR3.

This receptor was taken from a human donor in a cohort sampled during active COVID-19. What was sequenced was peripheral blood.

DNA for the CDR3: TGCGCCAGCAGCCAAACTAGCGGGAGCTCCTACGAGCAGTACTTC. Its translation is CASSQTSGSSYEQYF. V is TRBV4-3 and J is TRBJ2-7, with 11 bases aligning to TRBD2. This CDR3 is built from 15 residues. Germline V CDR1 and CDR2: LGHNA, YSLEER. Unmatched junction bases numbered 0, after V lost 2 bases and J lost 0 bases.